What follows is one TCR beta chain and its context. Original analysis: Amplification of reference gene primers provided the estimated nucleated cell counts. Clones were sequenced by immunoSEQ multiplex PCR, and TCRdb holds only the in-frame ones, with some missing. V and J calls plus clone size are reproduced from that table; the DNA served to infer D and trimming. The sample records roughly 57,000 clones, roughly 90% being singletons. This entry comes from a study of blood T cell repertoires in COVID-19. At the level of the study: Some COVID-19 samples were acute and others convalescent; all came from the United States, Italy and Spain.

Between the trimmed V and J ends, which lost 5 bases and 8 bases, there was a span of 6 bases. The CDR3 runs to 11 residues. Germline V gives CDR1 MNHNY, CDR2 SVGAGI (reference sequence). The chain carries TRBV6-6 and TRBJ2-2; D gene ambiguous. Material for sequencing was peripheral blood. This receptor was obtained from a human donor in a cohort sampled during active COVID-19. The chain's CDR3 is CASSRLGELFF. As DNA, the CDR3 is TGTGCCAGCAGTCGCCTTGGGGAGCTGTTTTTT.